This entry describes one T cell receptor (beta chain). As yet, its antigen is unknown. These data originate in a study of cytomegalovirus exposure and HLA in healthy donors. Study details: In a later analysis, it was reported that the 110 or so validation repertoires had been produced on the same platform as the 600 to 850 repertoires belonging to the first cohort.

Overall study findings and caveats: Whilst most TCR sequences proved rare, a subset of public TCRs occurred across many donors. In vitro, a few CMV-associated chains proved specific for CMV antigens. According to a subsequent analysis, TCR clusters identified in the first cohort showed a tendency to co-occur across the roughly 120 validation repertoires.

Germline values: CDR1 SEHNR, CDR2 FQNEAQ (reference sequence). J lost 3 bases, V lost 4 bases, and 6 bases had no gene match. The CDR3 is made up of 16 amino acids. Here immunoSEQ multiplex PCR was the method, and the copy in TCRdb shows in-frame clones only, minus some. The profile shows approximately 120,000 clones, approximately 90% of them singletons. The chain links TRBV7-9 to TRBJ2-3; 11 nucleotides agree with TRBD2. The clonotype originates from a woman aged 18-30 years in good health and CMV-seronegative. The sequencing sample was made of PBMCs. The CDR3 sequence is CASSWGSGGETDTQYF. CDR3 bases: TGTGCCAGCAGCTGGGGTAGCGGGGGGGAGACAGATACGCAGTATTTT.